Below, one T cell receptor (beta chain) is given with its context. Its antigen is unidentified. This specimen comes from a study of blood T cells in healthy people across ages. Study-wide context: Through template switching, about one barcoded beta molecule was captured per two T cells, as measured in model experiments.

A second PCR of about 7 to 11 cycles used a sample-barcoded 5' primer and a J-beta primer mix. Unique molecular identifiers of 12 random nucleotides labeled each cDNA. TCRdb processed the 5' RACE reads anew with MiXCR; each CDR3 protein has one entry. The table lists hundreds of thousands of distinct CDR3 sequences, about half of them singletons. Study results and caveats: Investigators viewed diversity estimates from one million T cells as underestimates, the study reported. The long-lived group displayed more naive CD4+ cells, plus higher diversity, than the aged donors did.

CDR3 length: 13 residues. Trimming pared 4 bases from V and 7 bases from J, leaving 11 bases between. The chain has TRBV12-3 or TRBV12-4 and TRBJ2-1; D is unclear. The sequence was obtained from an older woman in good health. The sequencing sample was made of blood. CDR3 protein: CASSYFLENEQFF. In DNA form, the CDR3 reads TGTGCCAGCAGTTACTTCCTAGAGAATGAGCAGTTCTTC.